The 20 T cell receptor beta chains in this list originate from one sample, sequenced in a study of regulatory T cells in long-lasting Graves disease. Investigators prepared the TCR beta libraries by applying iRepertoire HTBI primers and Arm-PCR of CDR3 regions. In TCRdb, the multiplex PCR reads were re-called with MiXCR into one record per CDR3 protein. The sample consists of 400,000 to 550,000 distinct CDR3 sequences, 16% of them appearing once. Time point here: newly diagnosed GD, antithyroid drugs for less than 3 months. There was RNA extracted from PBMCs, and the TCR library was made from it. These data were likewise used in another study, on T cells in Graves' hyperthyroidism and ophthalmopathy.

This specimen was peripheral blood mononuclear cells (PBMCs), taken at new diagnosis, from a patient treated with antithyroid drugs. These receptors were taken from a woman in her late teens or twenties with Graves disease.

To note about this clonotype: One end of the junction varies from germline; a read error may be responsible. The chain links TRBV29-1 to TRBJ2-2; TRBD1 might be the D (7 bases). Germline V CDR1 and CDR2: SQVTM, ANQGSEA. CDR3 length: 14 amino acids. The CDR3 DNA reads as TGCAGCGTCGCCCCTAAGGGGGCCGGCGGGGAGCTGCTTTTT. It yields the protein CSVAPKGAGGELLF.

There are a few counts of this clonotype. This chain joins TRBV10-1 and TRBJ2-7, with D perhaps matching TRBD2 (5 bases). Germline CDR1 is WNHNN and CDR2 is SYGVQD (reference sequence). This CDR3 has 15 residues. The V and J ends lost 4 bases and 3 bases respectively, with 16 bases between them. CDR3 sequence: CASSGGSLGVYEQYF. The CDR3 coding sequence is TGCGCCAGCAGTGGTGGGTCCTTGGGAGTCTACGAGCAGTACTTC.

J is TRBJ2-1 and V is TRBV14; D gene uncertain. Per the germline V gene, CDR1 is SGHDN and CDR2 is FVKESK. Trimming removed 0 bases at V and 11 bases at J, with 14 bases between. The CDR3 totals 14 residues. CDR3 region: CASSQESHYLKQFF. For the CDR3, the DNA is TGTGCCAGCAGCCAAGAGTCCCATTATTTGAAGCAGTTCTTC. The variable domain in full, completed from reference TRBV14 and TRBJ2-1, reads EAGVTQFPSHSVIEKGQTVTLRCDPISGHDNLYWYRRVMGKEIKFLLHFVKESKQDESGMPNNRFLAERTGGTYSTLKVQPAELEDSGVYFCASSQESHYLKQFFGPGTRLTVL.

This clonotype was seen at least ten times. The genes are TRBV11-1 and TRBJ2-7; no reliable D call. The germline gives CDR1 SGHAT, CDR2 FQDESV (reference sequence). CDR3 length: 15 amino acids. The germline V and J ends were trimmed by 5 bases and 4 bases, with 18 bases remaining between them. The CDR3 sequence: CASSQSGNQGYEQYF. CDR3 nucleotide sequence: TGTGCCAGCAGCCAAAGTGGGAATCAAGGATACGAGCAGTACTTC.

This clonotype was picked up many times. The V call is TRBV12-3 or TRBV12-4, the J call TRBJ1-1; D is possibly TRBD1 (5 bases). This CDR3 spans 16 amino acids. The germline V and J ends were trimmed by 4 bases and 0 bases, with 15 bases remaining between them. The CDR3: CASSSLTGPMNTEAFF. The CDR3 DNA reads TGTGCCAGCAGTTCCCTGACGGGACCTATGAACACTGAAGCTTTCTTT.

This clonotype was counted ten times or more. The chain carries TRBV2 and TRBJ1-2; TRBD1 is a possible D gene (5 bases). Trimming took off 5 bases at V and 1 base at J, with 20 bases between the two ends. The V gene's germline CDR1 is SNHLY and CDR2 FYNNEI. The CDR3 sequence is 17 residues long. CDR3 region: CASSPHRIGDYNYGYTF. CDR3 in DNA: TGTGCCAGCAGTCCCCACAGGATCGGAGACTATAACTATGGCTACACCTTC.

This chain connects TRBV20-1 to TRBJ2-7; 7 bases agree with TRBD1. The junction had 10 bases not matched to a gene; V was cut back by 3 bases and J by 5 bases. Germline V CDR1 and CDR2: DFQATT, SNEGSKA (reference sequence). The CDR3 extends over 14 amino acids. DNA of the CDR3: TGCAGTGCTAGGTGGTACAGGGGCGGCAACGAGCAGTACTTC. Protein: CSARWYRGGNEQYF.

This clonotype was found many times. The rearrangement uses TRBV5-1 and TRBJ2-1, with a weak D call TRBD1 (6 bases). The length of the CDR3 is 15 residues. CDR1 and CDR2 from the germline V gene are SGHRS and YFSETQ. Trimming took off 5 bases at V and 6 bases at J, with 18 bases between the two ends. The DNA of the CDR3 is TGCGCCAGCAGACCTACAGGGAAGGTTGGCAATGAGCAGTTCTTC. Translated, it gives CASRPTGKVGNEQFF.

Of note for this clonotype: One base away lies a much larger clone, so this may be a sequencing read error. The CDR3 does not close with the conserved phenylalanine or tryptophan, likely indicating a read error. The V gene is TRBV24-1, the J gene TRBJ2-3; D unclear. The CDR3 runs to 15 residues. Germline values: CDR1 KGHDR, CDR2 SFDVKD. Deletions cut 6 bases from V and 0 bases from J, with 12 bases between. CDR3: CATSKSLGSTDTQYS. CDR3 bases: TGTGCCACCAGTAAGTCACTGGGTAGCACAGATACGCAGTATTCT.

This clonotype was seen a handful of times. The rearrangement uses TRBV6-1 and TRBJ1-2, with a possible D match to TRBD1 (5 bases). Looked up from germline, CDR1 is MNHNS and CDR2 is SASEGT. Trimming removed 7 bases from V and 5 bases from J, with 17 bases in between. CDR3 length: 14 amino acids. CDR3 sequence (DNA): TGTGCCAGCACCATCCCGGGACGGAAGTATGGCTACACCTTC. It is translated as CASTIPGRKYGYTF.

Ten or more counts support this clonotype. The CDR3 region has the DNA TGTGCCAGCAGCTTAGCGCGGGGTGGGAATGAGCAGTTCTTC. The encoded protein is CASSLARGGNEQFF. The chain carries TRBV7-2 and TRBJ2-1, with a weak D call TRBD2 (6 bases). Germline V CDR1 and CDR2: SGHTA, FQGNSA. The CDR3 has 14 amino acids. The V gene lost 0 bases and the J gene lost 7 bases, with 10 bases spanning the gap.

This sequence joins TRBV5-1 and TRBJ2-4, with 8 nucleotides matching TRBD2. With V trimmed by 4 bases and J by 5 bases, 11 bases remained unmatched. The germline gives CDR1 SGHRS, CDR2 YFSETQ. This CDR3 has 16 residues. In nucleotides, the CDR3 is TGCGCCAGCAGCCACGGGACTAGTCTTGGGCAAAACATTCAGTACTTC. As protein: CASSHGTSLGQNIQYF.

This clonotype was detected many times. In DNA, the CDR3 is TGTGCCAGCTCTCGGGAGGCTCGTGTCTACAATGAGCAGTTCTTC. It yields the protein CASSREARVYNEQFF. This chain links TRBV7-2 with TRBJ2-1; 7 bases are shared with TRBD2. The CDR3 is 15 residues long. Germline CDR1 and CDR2: SGHTA and FQGNSA. V shed 8 bases and J 3 bases; nucleotides not matched to a gene: 10. Filled out from reference TRBV7-2 and TRBJ2-1, the complete variable domain reads GAGVSQSPSNKVTEKGKDVELRCDPISGHTALYWYRQSLGQGLEFLIYFQGNSAPDKSGLPSDRFSAERTGGSVSTLTIQRTQQEDSAVYLCASSREARVYNEQFFGPGTRLTVL.

The J gene is TRBJ2-5, the V gene TRBV6-2 or TRBV6-3; perhaps D is TRBD1 or TRBD2 (7 bases each). Per the germline V gene, CDR1 is MNHEY and CDR2 is SVGEGT. The CDR3 spans 16 residues. V lost 6 bases and J lost 5, with 22 bases in between. CDR3 nucleotide sequence: TGTGCCAGCAGCGCTCTACCCTCAGGGGGGGAGGAGACCCAGTACTTC. This gives the protein CASSALPSGGEETQYF.

The chain links TRBV7-2 to TRBJ1-6; perhaps TRBD1 as D (6 bases). The V end lost 1 base, the J end lost 9 bases, and 13 bases lay between the germline ends. CDR3 length: 15 amino acids. From germline, CDR1 is SGHTA and CDR2 FQGNSA. In DNA, the CDR3 is TGTGCCAGCAGCTTAGAGGGGGGACTTGGTTCACCCCTCCACTTT. Translation gives CASSLEGGLGSPLHF.

Ten or more counts support this clonotype. This chain uses TRBV27 with TRBJ2-2, with D perhaps assigned TRBD1 or TRBD2 (6 bases each). Germline CDR1 MNHEY, CDR2 SMNVEV (reference sequence). CDR3 size: 16 residues. The V end lost 7 bases, the J end lost 2 bases, and 17 bases lay between the germline ends. CDR3 in amino acids: CASNSGGRNNTGELFF. CDR3 coding DNA: TGTGCCAGCAACAGTGGGGGGCGGAATAACACCGGGGAGCTGTTTTTT.

This clonotype was seen repeatedly, ten times or more. The genes are TRBV5-1 and TRBJ2-3, with D possibly being TRBD2 (6 bases). The CDR3 totals 15 residues. From germline, CDR1 is SGHRS and CDR2 YFSETQ. V was trimmed by 5 bases and J by 4 bases, leaving 17 bases between them. CDR3 sequence: CASRLVGRSADTQYF. The CDR3 coding sequence is TGCGCCAGCAGGCTGGTCGGGAGATCGGCAGATACGCAGTATTTT.

The table lists this clonotype with many counts. This sequence joins TRBV6-5 and TRBJ2-5; maybe TRBD2 (6 bases). This CDR3 contains 16 residues. V lost 0 bases, J lost 5 bases, and 16 bases lay in between. Germline-derived CDR1 and CDR2 are MNHEY and SVGAGI. CDR3 sequence reads: CASSYSRPGSGETQYF. Here the CDR3 DNA reads TGTGCCAGCAGTTACTCGAGGCCCGGGAGTGGGGAGACCCAGTACTTC.

Concerning this clonotype: This may arise from a read error, as a much more abundant clone is one base away. This rearrangement joins TRBV20-1 to TRBJ2-1, with 8 bases fitting TRBD1. CDR1 is DFQATT, CDR2 SNEGSKA, per germline (reference sequence). Unmatched junction bases numbered 8, after V lost 0 bases and J lost 10 bases. The CDR3 runs 14 residues. DNA of the CDR3: TGCAGTGCTAGAGATCGGACAGGGTACTACGAGCAGTTCTTC. Amino acid sequence: CSARDRTGYYEQFF.

This clonotype was detected a few times. CDR3 DNA: TGCGCCAGCAGCCAAGATGAAGGGACTAGCGGCTTTTATACGCAGTATTTT. It encodes CASSQDEGTSGFYTQYF. This chain joins TRBV4-3 and TRBJ2-3; 11 bases are shared with TRBD2. V trimming: 0 bases; J trimming: 7 bases; junction bases outside the gene matches: 9. The CDR3 is 17 residues long. Germline lookup yields CDR1 LGHNA and CDR2 YSLEER.